A selection of T cell receptor beta chains follows, all from one sample in a study of cytotoxic CD8 clonotypes in ibrutinib-treated CLL. Assay used: immunoSEQ multiplex PCR; TCRdb lists only in-frame clones, some missing. Among approximately 100,000 clones listed, approximately 78% were seen once. The source was PBMCs, collected after 12 months of ibrutinib treatment. The receptors derive from a human donor with chronic lymphocytic leukemia. Both conserved end residues are part of each CDR3. A D gene is named only where the DNA matches it firmly. Clone size is shown for a subset of rows, as once, few, many or a class of expanded clone.

.,TRBJ2-5,.,TRBV6-6,TGTGCCAGCCATGGAGGGCAGGGTGAGGCGGAGACCCAGTACTTC,CASHGGQGEAETQYF
TRBD1,TRBJ1-1,.,TRBV25-1,TGTGCCAGCAGTGAAGGCGGGACAGGGGCCCTTCGGCAAGCTTTCTTT,CASSEGGTGALRQAFF
TRBD1,TRBJ1-1,.,TRBV7-8,TGTGCCAGCAGCTTACTCCGGACAGGGGAAACTGAAGCTTTCTTT,CASSLLRTGETEAFF
.,TRBJ1-3,.,TRBV5-5,TGTGCCAGCAGCTTACTCGTAGCGGGATCTGGAAACACCATATATTTT,CASSLLVAGSGNTIYF
TRBD2,TRBJ2-5,.,TRBV2,TGTGCCAGCAGTGAGAGCGGGGGGACGCAAGAGACCCAGTACTTC,CASSESGGTQETQYF
TRBD1,TRBJ2-5,.,TRBV5-1,TGCGCCAGCAGCTTTGGGACAGGGGGCTATGAGACCCAGTACTTC,CASSFGTGGYETQYF
.,TRBJ2-3,.,TRBV4-2,TGTGCCAGCAGCCAACTAAACCCGGGGACAGATACGCAGTATTTT,CASSQLNPGTDTQYF
TRBD1,TRBJ2-2,.,TRBV9,TGTGCCAGCAGCGTAGCTCTAGCAGGGGGCGCCGGCGGGGAGCTGTTTTTT,CASSVALAGGAGGELFF
.,TRBJ2-7,few,TRBV5-4,TGTGCCAGCAGCTTCGACTTCTACGAGCAGTACTTC,CASSFDFYEQYF
TRBD1,TRBJ2-2,.,TRBV5-1,TGCGCCAGCAGCTTACCTGCCGGGACAGGGACAAACCTTCGCACCGGGGAGCTGTTTTTT,CASSLPAGTGTNLRTGELFF
.,TRBJ2-4,.,TRBV19,TGTGCCAGTAGTCCTGGCACAGACTCTACGCTAGCCAAAAACATTCAGTACTTC,CASSPGTDSTLAKNIQYF
TRBD2,TRBJ2-7,.,TRBV5-1,TGCGCCAGCAGTAGACTAGCGGGGGGCGAGCAGTACTTC,CASSRLAGGEQYF
.,TRBJ1-1,.,TRBV28,TGTGCCAGCAGCCCCGGGGGGGGGCGATGGACTGAAGCTTTCTTT,CASSPGGGRWTEAFF
TRBD2,TRBJ2-3,.,TRBV9,TGTGCCAGCAGCTTAATCGGGGGGACTTATGATGGCACAGATACGCAGTATTTT,CASSLIGGTYDGTDTQYF
.,TRBJ2-1,.,TRBV20-1,TGCAGTGCTAGCTTATTCAATGAGCAGTTCTTC,CSASLFNEQFF
.,TRBJ2-7,.,TRBV6-5,TGTGCCAGCAGGACACCAACAACCTACGAGCAGTACTTC,CASRTPTTYEQYF
.,TRBJ2-1,.,TRBV10-3,TGTGCCATCAGTGTAGGACCGAACAATGAGCAGTTCTTC,CAISVGPNNEQFF
TRBD2,TRBJ2-3,.,TRBV5-1,TGCGCCAGCAGCTTGAAAGCGGGGTTGGCAGATACGCAGTATTTT,CASSLKAGLADTQYF
.,TRBJ1-3,few,TRBV7-2,TGTGCCAGCAGCCCCTGGGTTAGAGAGACTGGCCCCTTGGGAAACACCATATATTTT,CASSPWVRETGPLGNTIYF
.,TRBJ1-4,.,TRBV20-1,TGCAGTGCGTTTCAGGGGCATAAACTGTTTTTT,CSAFQGHKLFF
TRBD1,TRBJ1-6,.,TRBV11-3,TGTGCCAGCAGTCACAGGGGTTTCGATTCACCCCTCCACTTT,CASSHRGFDSPLHF
.,TRBJ2-7,.,TRBV28,TGTGCCAGCAGTTTTGTTAGGGGTGTCTACGAGCAGTACTTC,CASSFVRGVYEQYF
.,TRBJ1-4,.,TRBV7-2,TGTGCCAGCCCTCTACCCGAGAATACAGGTCACCAAGAAAAACTGTTTTTT,CASPLPENTGHQEKLFF
.,TRBJ2-5,few,TRBV15,TGTGCCACCAGCAGGGTGACAGTAGGTTTCGGGGAGACCCAGTACTTC,CATSRVTVGFGETQYF
.,TRBJ2-7,.,TRBV2,TGTGCCAGCAGTCCCGGCTCCTACGAGCAGTACTTC,CASSPGSYEQYF
.,TRBJ1-3,.,TRBV5-1,TGCGCCAGCAGCTTGGAAGGGGCTGGCGGAAACACCATATATTTT,CASSLEGAGGNTIYF
.,TRBJ1-3,.,TRBV19,TGTGCCAGTAGTGAGATCGGCGGGCTGATCTCTGGAAACACCATATATTTT,CASSEIGGLISGNTIYF
TRBD1,TRBJ2-1,.,TRBV6-6,TGTGCCAGTGTTCGTGCCGGGACAGCTTACAATGAGCAGTTCTTC,CASVRAGTAYNEQFF
.,TRBJ1-1,.,TRBV4-2,TGTGCCAGCAGCCAGGGGGACACCTACGCTGAAGCTTTCTTT,CASSQGDTYAEAFF